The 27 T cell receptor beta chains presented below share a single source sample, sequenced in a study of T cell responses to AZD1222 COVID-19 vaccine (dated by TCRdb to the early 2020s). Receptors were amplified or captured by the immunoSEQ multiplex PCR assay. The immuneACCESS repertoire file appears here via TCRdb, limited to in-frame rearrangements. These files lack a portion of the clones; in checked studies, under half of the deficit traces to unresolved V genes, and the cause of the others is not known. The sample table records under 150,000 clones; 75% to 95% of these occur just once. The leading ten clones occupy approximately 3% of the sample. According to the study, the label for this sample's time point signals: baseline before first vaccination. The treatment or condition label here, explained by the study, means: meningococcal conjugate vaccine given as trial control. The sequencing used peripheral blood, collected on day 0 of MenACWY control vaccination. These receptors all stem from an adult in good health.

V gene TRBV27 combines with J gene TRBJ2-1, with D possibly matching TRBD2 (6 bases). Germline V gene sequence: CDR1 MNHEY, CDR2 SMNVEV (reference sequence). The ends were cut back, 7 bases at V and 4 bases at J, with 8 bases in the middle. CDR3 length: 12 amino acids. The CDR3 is CASTGVYNEQFF. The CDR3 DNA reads TGTGCCAGCACGGGGGTTTACAATGAGCAGTTCTTC.

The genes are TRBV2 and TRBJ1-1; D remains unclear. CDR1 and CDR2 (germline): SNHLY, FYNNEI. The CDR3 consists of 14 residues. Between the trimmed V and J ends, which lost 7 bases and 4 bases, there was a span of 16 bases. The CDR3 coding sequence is TGTGCCAGCATAATTGGCCAGGTCCCCACTGAAGCTTTCTTT. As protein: CASIIGQVPTEAFF.

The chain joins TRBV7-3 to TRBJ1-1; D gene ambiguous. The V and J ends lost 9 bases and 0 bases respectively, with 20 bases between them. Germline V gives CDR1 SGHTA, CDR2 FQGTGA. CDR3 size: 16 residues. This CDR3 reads CAREAPAVFMNTEAFF. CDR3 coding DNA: TGTGCCAGGGAAGCCCCTGCGGTTTTCATGAACACTGAAGCTTTCTTT.

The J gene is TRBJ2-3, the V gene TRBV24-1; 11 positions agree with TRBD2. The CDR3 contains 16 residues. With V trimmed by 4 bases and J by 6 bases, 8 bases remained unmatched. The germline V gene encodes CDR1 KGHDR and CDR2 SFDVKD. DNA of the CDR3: TGTGCCACCAGTGAGCCGGGACTAGCGGAAGGGGATACGCAGTATTTT. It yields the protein CATSEPGLAEGDTQYF.

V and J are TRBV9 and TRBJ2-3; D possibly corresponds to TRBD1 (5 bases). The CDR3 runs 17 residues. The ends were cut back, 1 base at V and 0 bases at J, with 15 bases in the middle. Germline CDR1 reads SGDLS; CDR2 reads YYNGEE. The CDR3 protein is CASSVQGSPLSTDTQYF. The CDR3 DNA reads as TGTGCCAGCAGCGTACAGGGAAGCCCCCTCAGCACAGATACGCAGTATTTT. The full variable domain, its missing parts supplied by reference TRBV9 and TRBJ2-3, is DSGVTQTPKHLITATGQRVTLRCSPRSGDLSVYWYQQSLDQGLQFLIQYYNGEERAKGNILERFSAQQFPDLHSELNLSSLELGDSALYFCASSVQGSPLSTDTQYFGPGTRLTVL.

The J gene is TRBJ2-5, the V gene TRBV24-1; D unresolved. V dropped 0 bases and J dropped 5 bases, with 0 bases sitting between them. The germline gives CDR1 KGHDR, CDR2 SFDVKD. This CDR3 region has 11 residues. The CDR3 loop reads CATSDLETQYF. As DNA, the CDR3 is TGTGCCACCAGTGATTTGGAGACCCAGTACTTC.

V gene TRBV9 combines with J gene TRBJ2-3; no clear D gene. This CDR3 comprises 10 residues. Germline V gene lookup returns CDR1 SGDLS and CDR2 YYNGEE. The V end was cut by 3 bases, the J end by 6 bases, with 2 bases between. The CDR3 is CASSGDTQYF. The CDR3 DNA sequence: TGTGCCAGCAGCGGCGATACGCAGTATTTT.

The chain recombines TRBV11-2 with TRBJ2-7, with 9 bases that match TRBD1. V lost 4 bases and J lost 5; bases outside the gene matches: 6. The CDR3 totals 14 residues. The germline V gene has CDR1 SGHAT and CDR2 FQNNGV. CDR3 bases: TGTGCCAGCAGCTACGCGGGACAGGGAAACGAGCAGTACTTC. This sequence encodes CASSYAGQGNEQYF.

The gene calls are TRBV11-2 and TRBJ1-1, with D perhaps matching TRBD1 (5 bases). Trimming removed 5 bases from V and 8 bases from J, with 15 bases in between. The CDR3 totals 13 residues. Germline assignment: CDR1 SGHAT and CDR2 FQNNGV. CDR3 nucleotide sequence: TGTGCCAGCAGCGTTACCGGGACTAACGAAGCTTTCTTT. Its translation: CASSVTGTNEAFF.

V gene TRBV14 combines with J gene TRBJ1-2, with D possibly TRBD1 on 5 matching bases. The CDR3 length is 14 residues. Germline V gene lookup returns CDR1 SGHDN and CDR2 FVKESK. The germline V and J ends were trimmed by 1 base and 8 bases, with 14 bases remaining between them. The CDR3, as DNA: TGTGCCAGCAGCCAAGTGGGGCAGGGAGTGGGCTACACCTTC. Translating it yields CASSQVGQGVGYTF.

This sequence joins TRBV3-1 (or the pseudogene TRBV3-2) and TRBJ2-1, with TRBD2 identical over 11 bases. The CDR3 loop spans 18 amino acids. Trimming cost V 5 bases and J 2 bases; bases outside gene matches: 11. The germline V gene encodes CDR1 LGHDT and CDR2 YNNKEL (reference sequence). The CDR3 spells CASSKYFPSGGTYNEQFF. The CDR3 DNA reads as TGTGCCAGCAGCAAATACTTCCCTAGCGGGGGGACCTACAATGAGCAGTTCTTC.

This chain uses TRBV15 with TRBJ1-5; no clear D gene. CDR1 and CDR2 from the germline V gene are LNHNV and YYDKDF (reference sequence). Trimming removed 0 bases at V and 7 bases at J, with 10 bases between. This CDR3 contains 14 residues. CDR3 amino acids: CATSRDTYGQPQHF. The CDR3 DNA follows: TGTGCCACCAGCAGAGATACTTATGGGCAGCCCCAGCATTTT.

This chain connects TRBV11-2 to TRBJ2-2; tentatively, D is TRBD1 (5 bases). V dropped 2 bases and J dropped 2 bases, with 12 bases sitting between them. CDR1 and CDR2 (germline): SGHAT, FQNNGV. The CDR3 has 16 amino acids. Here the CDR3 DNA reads TGTGCCAGCAGCTTAAGGCAGGGTGGTAACACCGGGGAGCTGTTTTTT. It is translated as CASSLRQGGNTGELFF.

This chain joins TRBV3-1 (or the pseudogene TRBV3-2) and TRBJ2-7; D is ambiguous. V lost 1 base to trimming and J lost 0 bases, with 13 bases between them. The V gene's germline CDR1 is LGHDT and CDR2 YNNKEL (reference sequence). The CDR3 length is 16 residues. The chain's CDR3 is CASSQGRSSYSYEQYF. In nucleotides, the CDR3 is TGTGCCAGCAGCCAAGGAAGGTCTTCCTACTCCTACGAGCAGTACTTC.

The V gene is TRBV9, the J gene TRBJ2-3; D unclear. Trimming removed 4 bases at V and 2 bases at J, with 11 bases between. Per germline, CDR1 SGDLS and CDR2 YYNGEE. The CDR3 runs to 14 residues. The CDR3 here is CASSTRTNTDTQYF. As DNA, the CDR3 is TGTGCCAGCAGCACAAGGACGAACACAGATACGCAGTATTTT.

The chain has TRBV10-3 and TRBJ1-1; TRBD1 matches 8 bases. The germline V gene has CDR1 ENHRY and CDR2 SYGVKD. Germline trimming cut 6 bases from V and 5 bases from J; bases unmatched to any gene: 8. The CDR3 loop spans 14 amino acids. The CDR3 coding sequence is TGTGCCATCAGGACTACAGGGGGGGCGACTGAAGCTTTCTTT. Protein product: CAIRTTGGATEAFF.

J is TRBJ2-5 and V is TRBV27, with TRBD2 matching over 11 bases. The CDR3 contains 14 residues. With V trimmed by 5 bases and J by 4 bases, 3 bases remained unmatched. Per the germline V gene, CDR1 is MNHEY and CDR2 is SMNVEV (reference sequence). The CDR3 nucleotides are TGTGCCAGCAGTCTTGGGACTAGCGGAGAGACCCAGTACTTC. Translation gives CASSLGTSGETQYF.

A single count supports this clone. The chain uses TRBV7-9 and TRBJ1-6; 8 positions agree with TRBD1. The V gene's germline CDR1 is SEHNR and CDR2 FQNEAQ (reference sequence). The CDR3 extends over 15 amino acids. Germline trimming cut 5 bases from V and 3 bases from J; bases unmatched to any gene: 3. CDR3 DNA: TGTGCCAGCAGCGCCGGGACAGGCTATAATTCACCCCTCCACTTT. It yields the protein CASSAGTGYNSPLHF.

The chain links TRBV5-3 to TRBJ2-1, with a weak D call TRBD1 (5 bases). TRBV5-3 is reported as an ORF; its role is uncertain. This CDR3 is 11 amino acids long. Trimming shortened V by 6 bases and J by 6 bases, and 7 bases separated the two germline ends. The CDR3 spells CARNRSNEQFF. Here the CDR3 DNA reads TGTGCCAGAAACAGGTCCAATGAGCAGTTCTTC.

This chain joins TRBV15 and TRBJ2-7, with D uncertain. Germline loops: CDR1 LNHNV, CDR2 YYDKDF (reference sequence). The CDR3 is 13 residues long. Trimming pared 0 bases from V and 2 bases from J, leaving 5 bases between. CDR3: CATSRDSPYEQYF. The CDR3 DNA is TGTGCCACCAGCAGAGACAGCCCCTACGAGCAGTACTTC.

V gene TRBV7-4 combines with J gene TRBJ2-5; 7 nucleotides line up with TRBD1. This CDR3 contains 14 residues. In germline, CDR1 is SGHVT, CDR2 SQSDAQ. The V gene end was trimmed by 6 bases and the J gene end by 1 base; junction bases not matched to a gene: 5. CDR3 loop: CASRRDSLQETQYF. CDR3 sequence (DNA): TGTGCCAGCAGACGGGACAGCCTCCAAGAGACCCAGTACTTC. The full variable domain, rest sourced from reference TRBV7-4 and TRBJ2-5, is GAGVSQSPRYKVAKRGRDVALRCDSISGHVTLYWYRQTLGQGSEVLTYSQSDAQRDKSGRPSGRFSAERPERSVSTLKIQRTEQGDSAVYLCASRRDSLQETQYFGPGTRLLVL.

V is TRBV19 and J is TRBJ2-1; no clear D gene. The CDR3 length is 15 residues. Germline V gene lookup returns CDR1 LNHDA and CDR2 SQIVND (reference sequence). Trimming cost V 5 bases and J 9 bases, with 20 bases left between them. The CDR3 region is CASSFLGGSPSEQFF. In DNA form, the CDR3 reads TGTGCCAGTAGTTTTCTAGGTGGTTCCCCCAGTGAGCAGTTCTTC.

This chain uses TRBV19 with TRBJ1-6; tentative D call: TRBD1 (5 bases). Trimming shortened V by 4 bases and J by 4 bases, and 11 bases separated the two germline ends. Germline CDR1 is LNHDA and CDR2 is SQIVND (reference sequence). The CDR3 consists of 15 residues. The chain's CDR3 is CASSTTTGYNSPLHF. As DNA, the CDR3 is TGTGCCAGTAGTACCACAACAGGTTATAATTCACCCCTCCACTTT. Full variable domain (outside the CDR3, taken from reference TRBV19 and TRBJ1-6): DGGITQSPKYLFRKEGQNVTLSCEQNLNHDAMYWYRQDPGQGLRLIYYSQIVNDFQKGDIAEGYSVSREKKESFPLTVTSAQKNPTAFYLCASSTTTGYNSPLHFGNGTRLTVT.

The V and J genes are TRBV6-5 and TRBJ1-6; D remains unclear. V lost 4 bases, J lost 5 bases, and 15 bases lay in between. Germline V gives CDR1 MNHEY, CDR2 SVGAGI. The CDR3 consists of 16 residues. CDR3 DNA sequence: TGTGCCAGCAGTTGGGAAAGTGGGATTGATAATTCACCCCTCCACTTT. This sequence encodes CASSWESGIDNSPLHF.

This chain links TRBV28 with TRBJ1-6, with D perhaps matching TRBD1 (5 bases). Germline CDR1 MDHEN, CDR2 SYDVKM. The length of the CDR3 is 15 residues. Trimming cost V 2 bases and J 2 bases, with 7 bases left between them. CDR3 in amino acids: CASSLRGAYNSPLHF. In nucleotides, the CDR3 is TGTGCCAGCAGTTTAAGGGGAGCCTATAATTCACCCCTCCACTTT.

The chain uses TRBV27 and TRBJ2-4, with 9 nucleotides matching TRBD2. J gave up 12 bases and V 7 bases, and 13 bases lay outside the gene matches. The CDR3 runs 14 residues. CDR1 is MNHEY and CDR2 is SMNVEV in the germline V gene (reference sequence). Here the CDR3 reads CASNSIAGASPQYF. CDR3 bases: TGTGCCAGCAACTCCATAGCGGGAGCGAGCCCTCAGTACTTC.

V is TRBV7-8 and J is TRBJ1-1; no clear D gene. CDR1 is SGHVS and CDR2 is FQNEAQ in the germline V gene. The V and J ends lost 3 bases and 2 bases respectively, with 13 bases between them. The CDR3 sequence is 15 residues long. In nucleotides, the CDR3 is TGTGCCAGCAGCTTTAATTGGTCTCCTAACACTGAAGCTTTCTTT. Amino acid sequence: CASSFNWSPNTEAFF.